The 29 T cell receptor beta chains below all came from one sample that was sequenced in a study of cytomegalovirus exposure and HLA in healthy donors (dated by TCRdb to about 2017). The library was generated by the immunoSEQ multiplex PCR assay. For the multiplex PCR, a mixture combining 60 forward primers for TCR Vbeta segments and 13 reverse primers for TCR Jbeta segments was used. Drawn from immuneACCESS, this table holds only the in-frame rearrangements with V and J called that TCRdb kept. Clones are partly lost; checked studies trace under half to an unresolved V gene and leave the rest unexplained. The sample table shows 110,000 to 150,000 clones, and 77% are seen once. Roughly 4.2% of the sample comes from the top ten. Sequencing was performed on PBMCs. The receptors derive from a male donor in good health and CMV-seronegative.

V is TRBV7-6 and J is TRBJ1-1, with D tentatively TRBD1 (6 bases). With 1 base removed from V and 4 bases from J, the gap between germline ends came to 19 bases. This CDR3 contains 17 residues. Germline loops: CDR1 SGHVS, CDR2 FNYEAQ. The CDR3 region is CASSLGMSGQGITEAFF. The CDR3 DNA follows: TGTGCCAGCAGCTTAGGTATGTCGGGTCAGGGGATCACTGAAGCTTTCTTT.

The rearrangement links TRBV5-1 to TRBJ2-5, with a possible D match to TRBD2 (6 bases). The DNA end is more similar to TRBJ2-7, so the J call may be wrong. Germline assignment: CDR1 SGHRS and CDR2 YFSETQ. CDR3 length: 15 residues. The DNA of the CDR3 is TGCGCCAGCAGCTTGGGGCTAGCGCAATCCTACGAGCAGTACTTC. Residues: CASSLGLAQSYEQYF.

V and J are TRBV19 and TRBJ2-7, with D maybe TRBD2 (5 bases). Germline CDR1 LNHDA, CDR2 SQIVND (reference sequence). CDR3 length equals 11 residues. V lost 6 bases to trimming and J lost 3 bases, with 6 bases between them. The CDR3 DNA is TGTGCCAGTAGCGGAGGCTACGAGCAGTACTTC. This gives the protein CASSGGYEQYF.

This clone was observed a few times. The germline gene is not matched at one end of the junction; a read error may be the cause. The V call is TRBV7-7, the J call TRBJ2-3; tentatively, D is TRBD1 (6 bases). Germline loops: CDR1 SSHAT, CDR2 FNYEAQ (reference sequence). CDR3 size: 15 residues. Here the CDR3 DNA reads TGTGCTAGCAGCTTACAGGGCGCCCTCACAGATACGCAGTATTTT. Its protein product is CASSLQGALTDTQYF.

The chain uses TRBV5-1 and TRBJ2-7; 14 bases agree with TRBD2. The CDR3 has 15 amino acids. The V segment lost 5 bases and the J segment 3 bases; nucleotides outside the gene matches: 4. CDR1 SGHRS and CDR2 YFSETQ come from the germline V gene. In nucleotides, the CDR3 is TGCGCCAGCAGATCCGGGACTAGCGGGAGCTACGAGCAGTACTTC. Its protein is CASRSGTSGSYEQYF.

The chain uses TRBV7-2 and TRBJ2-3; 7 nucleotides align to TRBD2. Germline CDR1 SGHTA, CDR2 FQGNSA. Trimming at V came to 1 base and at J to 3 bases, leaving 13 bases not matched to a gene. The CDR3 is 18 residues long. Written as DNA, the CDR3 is TGTGCCAGCAGCTTAGTGCCCGGGACTACAAGACCTACAGATACGCAGTATTTT. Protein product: CASSLVPGTTRPTDTQYF.

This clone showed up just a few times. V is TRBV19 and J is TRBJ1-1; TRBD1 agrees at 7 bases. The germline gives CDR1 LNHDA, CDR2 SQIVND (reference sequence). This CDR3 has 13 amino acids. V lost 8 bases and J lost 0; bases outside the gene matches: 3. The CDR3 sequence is CASSGTVNTEAFF. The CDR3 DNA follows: TGTGCCAGTTCCGGGACAGTGAACACTGAAGCTTTCTTT.

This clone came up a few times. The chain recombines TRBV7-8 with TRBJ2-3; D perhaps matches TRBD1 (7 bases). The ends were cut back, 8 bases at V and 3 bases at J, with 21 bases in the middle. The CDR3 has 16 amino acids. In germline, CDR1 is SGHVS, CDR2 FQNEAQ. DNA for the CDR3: TGTGCCAGCCACAAAGAGGGGGCGCGGGGTACAGATACGCAGTATTTT. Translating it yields CASHKEGARGTDTQYF.

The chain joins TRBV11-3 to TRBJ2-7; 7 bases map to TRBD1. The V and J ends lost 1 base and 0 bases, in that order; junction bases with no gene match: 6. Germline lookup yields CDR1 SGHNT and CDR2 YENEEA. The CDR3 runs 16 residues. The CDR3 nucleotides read TGTGCCAGCAGCTTAGCGGACGCAGGGGGCTCCTACGAGCAGTACTTC. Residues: CASSLADAGGSYEQYF.

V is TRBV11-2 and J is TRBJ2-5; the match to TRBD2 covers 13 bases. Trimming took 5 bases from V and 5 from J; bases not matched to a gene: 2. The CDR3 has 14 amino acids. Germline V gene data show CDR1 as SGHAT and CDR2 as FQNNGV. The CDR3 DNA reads TGTGCCAGCAGCCCACTAGCGGGGGGGGAGACCCAGTACTTC. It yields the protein CASSPLAGGETQYF.

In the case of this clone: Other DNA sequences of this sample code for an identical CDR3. The CDR3 sequence: CATSREGQGTGELFF. CDR3 in DNA: TGTGCCACCAGCAGAGAGGGACAGGGCACCGGGGAGCTGTTTTTT. The chain combines TRBV15 with TRBJ2-2, with 9 positions matching TRBD1. The CDR3 sequence is 15 residues long. Trimming at V came to 0 bases and at J to 4 bases, leaving 0 bases not matched to a gene. Germline values: CDR1 LNHNV, CDR2 YYDKDF (reference sequence). Full variable domain (rest looked up from reference TRBV15 and TRBJ2-2): DAMVIQNPRYQVTQFGKPVTLSCSQTLNHNVMYWYQQKSSQAPKLLFHYYDKDFNNEADTPDNFQSRRPNTSFCFLDIRSPGLGDTAMYLCATSREGQGTGELFFGEGSRLTVL.

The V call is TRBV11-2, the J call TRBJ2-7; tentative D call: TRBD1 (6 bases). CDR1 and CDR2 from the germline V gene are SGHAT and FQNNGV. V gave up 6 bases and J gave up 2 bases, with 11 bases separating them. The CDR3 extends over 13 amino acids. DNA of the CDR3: TGTGCCAGCAGTGACAGGCCAGCCTACGAGCAGTACTTC. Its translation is CASSDRPAYEQYF.

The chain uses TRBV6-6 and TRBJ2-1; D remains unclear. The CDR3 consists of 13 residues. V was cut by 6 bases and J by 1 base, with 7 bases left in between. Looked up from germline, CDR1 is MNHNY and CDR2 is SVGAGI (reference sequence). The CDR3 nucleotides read TGTGCCAGCAGCTCACAATCCTACAATGAGCAGTTCTTC. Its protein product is CASSSQSYNEQFF.

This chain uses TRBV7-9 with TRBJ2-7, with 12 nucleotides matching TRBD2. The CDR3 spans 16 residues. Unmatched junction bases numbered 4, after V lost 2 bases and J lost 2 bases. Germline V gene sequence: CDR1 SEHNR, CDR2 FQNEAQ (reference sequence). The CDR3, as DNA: TGTGCCAGCAGCTTACCGTCTAGCGGGAGGGCCTACGAGCAGTACTTC. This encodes CASSLPSSGRAYEQYF.

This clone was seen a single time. CDR3 protein: CASSPRGDFTDTQYF. CDR3 sequence (DNA): TGTGCCAGCAGCCCCAGGGGGGACTTCACAGATACGCAGTATTTT. The chain combines TRBV9 with TRBJ2-3, with D possibly being TRBD1 (7 bases). V was clipped by 4 bases and J by 2 bases, with 14 bases between them. CDR3 length equals 15 residues. Looked up from germline, CDR1 is SGDLS and CDR2 is YYNGEE. Together with reference TRBV9 and TRBJ2-3, the CDR3 gives the full variable domain: DSGVTQTPKHLITATGQRVTLRCSPRSGDLSVYWYQQSLDQGLQFLIQYYNGEERAKGNILERFSAQQFPDLHSELNLSSLELGDSALYFCASSPRGDFTDTQYFGPGTRLTVL.

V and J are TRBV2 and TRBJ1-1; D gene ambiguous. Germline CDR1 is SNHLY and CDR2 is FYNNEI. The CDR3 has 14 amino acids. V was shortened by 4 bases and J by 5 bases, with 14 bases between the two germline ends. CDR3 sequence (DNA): TGTGCCAGCAGTGGAGGTACTGGAGGGACTGAAGCTTTCTTT. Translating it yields CASSGGTGGTEAFF.

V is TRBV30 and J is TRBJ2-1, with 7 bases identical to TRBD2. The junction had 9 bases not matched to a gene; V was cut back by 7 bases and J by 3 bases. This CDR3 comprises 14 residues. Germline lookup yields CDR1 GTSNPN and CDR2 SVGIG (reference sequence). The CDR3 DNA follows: TGTGCCTTGGCTGGGACTAACCTCTACAATGAGCAGTTCTTC. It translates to CALAGTNLYNEQFF.

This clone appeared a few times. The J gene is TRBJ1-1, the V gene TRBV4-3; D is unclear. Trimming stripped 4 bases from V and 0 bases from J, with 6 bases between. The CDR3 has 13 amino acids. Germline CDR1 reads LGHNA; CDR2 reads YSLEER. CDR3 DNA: TGCGCCAGCAGCCCCTCTATGAACACTGAAGCTTTCTTT. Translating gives CASSPSMNTEAFF.

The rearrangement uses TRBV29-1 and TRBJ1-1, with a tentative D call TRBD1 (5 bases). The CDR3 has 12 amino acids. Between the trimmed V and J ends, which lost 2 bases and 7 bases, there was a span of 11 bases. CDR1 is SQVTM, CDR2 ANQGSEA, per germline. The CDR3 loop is CSVEWGRGEAFF. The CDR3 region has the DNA TGCAGCGTTGAATGGGGGAGGGGTGAAGCTTTCTTT.

The chain's CDR3 is CASSLLTRNTEAFF. CDR3 nucleotide sequence: TGTGCCAGCAGCTTATTAACTAGGAACACTGAAGCTTTCTTT. V usage is TRBV11-2 and J usage is TRBJ1-1; D gene uncertain. The CDR3 runs to 14 residues. CDR1 is SGHAT and CDR2 is FQNNGV in the germline V gene. Trimming shortened V by 2 bases and J by 1 base, and 8 bases separated the two germline ends.

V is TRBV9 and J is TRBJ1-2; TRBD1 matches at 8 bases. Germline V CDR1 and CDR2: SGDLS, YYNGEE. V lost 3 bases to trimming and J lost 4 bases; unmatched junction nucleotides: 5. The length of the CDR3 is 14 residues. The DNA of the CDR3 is TGTGCCAGCAGCGCTGGACAGGGCGTCTATGGCTACACCTTC. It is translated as CASSAGQGVYGYTF. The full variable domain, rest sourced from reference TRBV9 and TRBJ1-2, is DSGVTQTPKHLITATGQRVTLRCSPRSGDLSVYWYQQSLDQGLQFLIQYYNGEERAKGNILERFSAQQFPDLHSELNLSSLELGDSALYFCASSAGQGVYGYTFGSGTRLTVV.

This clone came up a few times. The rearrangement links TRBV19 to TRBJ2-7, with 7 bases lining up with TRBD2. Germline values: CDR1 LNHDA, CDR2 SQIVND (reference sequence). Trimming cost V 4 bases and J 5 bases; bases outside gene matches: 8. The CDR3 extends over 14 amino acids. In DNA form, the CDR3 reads TGTGCCAGTAGTAATGGCGGGAGTTGGAACGAGCAGTACTTC. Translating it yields CASSNGGSWNEQYF. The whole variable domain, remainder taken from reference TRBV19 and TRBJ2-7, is DGGITQSPKYLFRKEGQNVTLSCEQNLNHDAMYWYRQDPGQGLRLIYYSQIVNDFQKGDIAEGYSVSREKKESFPLTVTSAQKNPTAFYLCASSNGGSWNEQYFGPGTRLTVT.

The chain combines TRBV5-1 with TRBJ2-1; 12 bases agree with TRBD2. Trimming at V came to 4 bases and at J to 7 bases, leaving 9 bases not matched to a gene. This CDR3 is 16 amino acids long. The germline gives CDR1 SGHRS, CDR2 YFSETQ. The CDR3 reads CASSVSGLAGRNEQFF. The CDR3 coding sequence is TGCGCCAGCAGCGTTTCTGGACTAGCGGGACGGAATGAGCAGTTCTTC. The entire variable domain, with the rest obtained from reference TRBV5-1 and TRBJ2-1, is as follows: KAGVTQTPRYLIKTRGQQVTLSCSPISGHRSVSWYQQTPGQGLQFLFEYFSETQRNKGNFPGRFSGRQFSNSRSEMNVSTLELGDSALYLCASSVSGLAGRNEQFFGPGTRLTVL.

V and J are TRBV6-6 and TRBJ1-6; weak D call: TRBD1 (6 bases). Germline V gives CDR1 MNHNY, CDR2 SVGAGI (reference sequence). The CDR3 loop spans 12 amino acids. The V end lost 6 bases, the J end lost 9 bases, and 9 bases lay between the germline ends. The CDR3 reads CASSDRRSPLHF. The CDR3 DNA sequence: TGTGCCAGCAGCGACAGGCGTTCACCCCTCCACTTT.

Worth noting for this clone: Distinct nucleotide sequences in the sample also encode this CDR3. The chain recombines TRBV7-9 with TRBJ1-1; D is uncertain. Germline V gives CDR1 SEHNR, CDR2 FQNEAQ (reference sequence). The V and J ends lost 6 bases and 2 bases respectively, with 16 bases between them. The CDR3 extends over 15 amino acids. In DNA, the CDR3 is TGTGCCAGCAGTAAAAGCGGGGAGTTTAACACTGAAGCTTTCTTT. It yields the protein CASSKSGEFNTEAFF.

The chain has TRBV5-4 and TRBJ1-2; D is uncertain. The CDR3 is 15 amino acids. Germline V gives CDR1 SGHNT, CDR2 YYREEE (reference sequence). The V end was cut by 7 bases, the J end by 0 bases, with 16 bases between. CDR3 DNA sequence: TGTGCCAGCTCCGTATTCGACATTTCTAACTATGGCTACACCTTC. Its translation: CASSVFDISNYGYTF. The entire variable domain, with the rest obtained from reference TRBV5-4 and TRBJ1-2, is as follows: ETGVTQSPTHLIKTRGQQVTLRCSSQSGHNTVSWYQQALGQGPQFIFQYYREEENGRGNFPPRFSGLQFPNYSSELNVNALELDDSALYLCASSVFDISNYGYTFGSGTRLTVV.

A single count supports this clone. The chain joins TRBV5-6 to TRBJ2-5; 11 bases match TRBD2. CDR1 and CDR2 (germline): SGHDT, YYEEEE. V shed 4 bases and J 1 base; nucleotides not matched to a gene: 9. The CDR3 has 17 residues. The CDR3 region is CASSPSLAGGTQETQYF. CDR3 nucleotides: TGTGCCAGCAGCCCGTCCCTAGCGGGGGGCACCCAAGAGACCCAGTACTTC.

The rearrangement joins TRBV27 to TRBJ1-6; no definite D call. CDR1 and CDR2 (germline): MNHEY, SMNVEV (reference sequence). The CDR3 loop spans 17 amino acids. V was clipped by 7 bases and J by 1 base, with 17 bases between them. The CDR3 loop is CASTYSVVSSYNSPLHF. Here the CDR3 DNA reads TGTGCCAGCACCTACTCCGTTGTGTCGTCCTATAATTCACCCCTCCACTTT.

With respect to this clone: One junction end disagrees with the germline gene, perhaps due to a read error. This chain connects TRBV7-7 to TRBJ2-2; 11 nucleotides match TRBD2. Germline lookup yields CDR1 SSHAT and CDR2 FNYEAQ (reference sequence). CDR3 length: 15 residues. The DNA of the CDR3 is TGTGCTAGCAGCCCTAGCGGGAGGAGGACCGGGGAGCTGTTTTTT. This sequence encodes CASSPSGRRTGELFF.